This TCR beta chain was profiled in a study of cytomegalovirus exposure and HLA in healthy donors. The donors, nominally healthy at sampling, likely had unrecorded immune exposures. Study-wide points: Follow-up analysis later connected one missense variant in DCLRE1C with trimming of TCR beta V- and J-genes.

PCR primers comprised 60 Vbeta and 13 Jbeta primers. In the original workflow: As a later analysis found, there were 80 million or so unique TCR beta chains, of which roughly 11 million were shared. Profiling relied on immunoSEQ multiplex PCR, and the TCRdb table lists in-frame clones only, not all of them. D and trimming come from the DNA, and the V and J calls and clone size come from that table. The data contain 100,000 to 150,000 clones, 79% of them singletons. With respect to this clone: The antigen is undetermined.

This TCR derives from a male donor in good health and CMV-seronegative. Input material: PBMCs.

The CDR3 nucleotides are TGTGCCAGCAGCCCGCTTCCCAGGGCGGGCAATCAGCCCCAGCATTTT. Encoded protein: CASSPLPRAGNQPQHF. The V call is TRBV7-2, the J call TRBJ1-5, with TRBD1 as a possible D gene (5 bases). The CDR3 is 16 residues long. Germline CDR1 and CDR2: SGHTA and FQGNSA. Trimming removed 5 bases from V and 2 bases from J, with 16 bases in between.